This record looks at one T cell receptor beta chain sequence and its context. In the study's own analysis: Reference gene primer amplification gave nucleated cell count estimates. Sequenced by immunoSEQ multiplex PCR; TCRdb stores in-frame clones only, minus some. That table gives V, J and clone size, and the DNA gave D and trimming. The data show approximately 170,000 clones, more than 70% seen once. This CDR3 has 15 residues. With 4 bases clipped from V and 4 bases from J, the junction kept 6 bases outside the gene matches. Germline CDR1 reads SGHRS; CDR2 reads YFSETQ. The sample is drawn from a study of blood T cell repertoires in COVID-19. About the research overall: The United States, Italy and Spain supplied acute and convalescent COVID-19 samples. T cells, B-cell-depleted T cells, or PBMCs provided the cDNA or gDNA that served as material.

Enrolled through a virtual design, the participants were between roughly 18 and 95 years of age and came from some 26 US areas. This sequence was found in a woman aged 45-65 years in a cohort exposed to, infected with or recovered from COVID-19 (not recorded which). This chain links TRBV5-1 with TRBJ1-3, with 9 bases that match TRBD1. The specimen sequenced was PBMCs or T cells enriched from blood (not recorded which). The chain's CDR3 is CASSPDRGLGNTIYF. The DNA for the CDR3 is TGCGCCAGCAGCCCGGACAGGGGACTCGGAAACACCATATATTTT.